The clone carrying this T cell receptor beta chain showed up just once. What it binds is not known. The V and J ends lost 2 bases and 7 bases, in that order; junction bases with no gene match: 5. CDR1 is GTSNPN, CDR2 SVGIG, per germline (reference sequence). The length of the CDR3 is 12 residues. Assay: immunoSEQ multiplex PCR; the TCRdb copy retains only in-frame clones and omits some. The table shows about 16,000 clones, with approximately 83% occurring only once. These data originate in a study of T cell clonotyping in hematopoietic cell transplantation. Broader study findings: After transplant, recipient diversity fell while pathologically expanded clonotypes grew through day 180.

The chain couples TRBV30 to TRBJ2-7; 7 positions agree with TRBD1. The source is a woman aged 40 to 55 in good health. Some clones in this sample may be carry-over from other donors' samples. Sample: peripheral blood mononuclear cells. CDR3 nucleotide sequence: TGTGCCTGGAGTTCCCTGGACAGGGAGCAGTACTTC. Translated: CAWSSLDREQYF.